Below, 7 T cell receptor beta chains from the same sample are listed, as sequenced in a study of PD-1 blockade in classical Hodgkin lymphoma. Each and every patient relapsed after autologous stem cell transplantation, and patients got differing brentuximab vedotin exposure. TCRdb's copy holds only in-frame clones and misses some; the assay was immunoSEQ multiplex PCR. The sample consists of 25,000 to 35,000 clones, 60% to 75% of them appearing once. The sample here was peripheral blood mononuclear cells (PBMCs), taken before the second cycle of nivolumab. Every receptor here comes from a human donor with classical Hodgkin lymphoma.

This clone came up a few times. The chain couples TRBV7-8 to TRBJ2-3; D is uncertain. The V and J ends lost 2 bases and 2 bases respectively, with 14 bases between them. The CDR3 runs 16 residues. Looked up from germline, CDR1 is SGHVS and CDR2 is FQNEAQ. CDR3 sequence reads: CASSLPVGYLTDTQYF. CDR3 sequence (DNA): TGTGCCAGCAGCTTACCTGTGGGCTACCTCACAGATACGCAGTATTTT.

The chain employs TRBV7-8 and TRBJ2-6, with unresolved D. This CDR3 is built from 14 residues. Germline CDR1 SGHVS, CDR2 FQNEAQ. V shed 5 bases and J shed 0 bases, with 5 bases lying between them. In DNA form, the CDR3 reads TGTGCCAGCAGCCGGACCTCTGGGGCCAACGTCCTGACTTTC. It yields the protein CASSRTSGANVLTF. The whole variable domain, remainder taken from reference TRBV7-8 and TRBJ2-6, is GAGVSQSPRYKVAKRGQDVALRCDPISGHVSLFWYQQALGQGPEFLTYFQNEAQLDKSGLPSDRFFAERPEGSVSTLKIQRTQQEDSAVYLCASSRTSGANVLTFGAGSRLTVL.

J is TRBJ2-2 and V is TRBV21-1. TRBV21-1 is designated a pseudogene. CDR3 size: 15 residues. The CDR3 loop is CASSKLWPHSGELFF. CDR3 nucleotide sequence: TGTGCCAGCAGCAAATTGTGGCCGCACTCCGGGGAGCTGTTTTTT.

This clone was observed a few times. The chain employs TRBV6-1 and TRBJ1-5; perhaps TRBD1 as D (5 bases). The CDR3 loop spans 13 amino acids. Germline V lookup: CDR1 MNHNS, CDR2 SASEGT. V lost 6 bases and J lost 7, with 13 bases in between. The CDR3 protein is CASSPGLSQPQHF. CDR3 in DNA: TGTGCCAGCAGCCCGGGACTCTCCCAGCCCCAGCATTTT.

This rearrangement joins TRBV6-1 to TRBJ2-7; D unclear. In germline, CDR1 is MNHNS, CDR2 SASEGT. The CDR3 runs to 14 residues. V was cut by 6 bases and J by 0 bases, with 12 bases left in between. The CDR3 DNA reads TGTGCCAGCAGGACGACTCCTTCCTCCTACGAGCAGTACTTC. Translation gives CASRTTPSSYEQYF.

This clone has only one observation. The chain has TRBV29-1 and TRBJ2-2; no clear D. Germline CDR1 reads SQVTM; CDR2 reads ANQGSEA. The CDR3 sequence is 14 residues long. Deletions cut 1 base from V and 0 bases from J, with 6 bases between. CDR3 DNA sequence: TGCAGCGTTGAAGTAGGAGCGAACACCGGGGAGCTGTTTTTT. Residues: CSVEVGANTGELFF.

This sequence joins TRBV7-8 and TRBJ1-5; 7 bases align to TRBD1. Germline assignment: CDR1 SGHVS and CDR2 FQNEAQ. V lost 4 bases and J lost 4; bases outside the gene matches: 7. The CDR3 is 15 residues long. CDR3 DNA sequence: TGTGCCAGCAGCTATAGGACAGGCTTGAATCAGCCCCAGCATTTT. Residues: CASSYRTGLNQPQHF.